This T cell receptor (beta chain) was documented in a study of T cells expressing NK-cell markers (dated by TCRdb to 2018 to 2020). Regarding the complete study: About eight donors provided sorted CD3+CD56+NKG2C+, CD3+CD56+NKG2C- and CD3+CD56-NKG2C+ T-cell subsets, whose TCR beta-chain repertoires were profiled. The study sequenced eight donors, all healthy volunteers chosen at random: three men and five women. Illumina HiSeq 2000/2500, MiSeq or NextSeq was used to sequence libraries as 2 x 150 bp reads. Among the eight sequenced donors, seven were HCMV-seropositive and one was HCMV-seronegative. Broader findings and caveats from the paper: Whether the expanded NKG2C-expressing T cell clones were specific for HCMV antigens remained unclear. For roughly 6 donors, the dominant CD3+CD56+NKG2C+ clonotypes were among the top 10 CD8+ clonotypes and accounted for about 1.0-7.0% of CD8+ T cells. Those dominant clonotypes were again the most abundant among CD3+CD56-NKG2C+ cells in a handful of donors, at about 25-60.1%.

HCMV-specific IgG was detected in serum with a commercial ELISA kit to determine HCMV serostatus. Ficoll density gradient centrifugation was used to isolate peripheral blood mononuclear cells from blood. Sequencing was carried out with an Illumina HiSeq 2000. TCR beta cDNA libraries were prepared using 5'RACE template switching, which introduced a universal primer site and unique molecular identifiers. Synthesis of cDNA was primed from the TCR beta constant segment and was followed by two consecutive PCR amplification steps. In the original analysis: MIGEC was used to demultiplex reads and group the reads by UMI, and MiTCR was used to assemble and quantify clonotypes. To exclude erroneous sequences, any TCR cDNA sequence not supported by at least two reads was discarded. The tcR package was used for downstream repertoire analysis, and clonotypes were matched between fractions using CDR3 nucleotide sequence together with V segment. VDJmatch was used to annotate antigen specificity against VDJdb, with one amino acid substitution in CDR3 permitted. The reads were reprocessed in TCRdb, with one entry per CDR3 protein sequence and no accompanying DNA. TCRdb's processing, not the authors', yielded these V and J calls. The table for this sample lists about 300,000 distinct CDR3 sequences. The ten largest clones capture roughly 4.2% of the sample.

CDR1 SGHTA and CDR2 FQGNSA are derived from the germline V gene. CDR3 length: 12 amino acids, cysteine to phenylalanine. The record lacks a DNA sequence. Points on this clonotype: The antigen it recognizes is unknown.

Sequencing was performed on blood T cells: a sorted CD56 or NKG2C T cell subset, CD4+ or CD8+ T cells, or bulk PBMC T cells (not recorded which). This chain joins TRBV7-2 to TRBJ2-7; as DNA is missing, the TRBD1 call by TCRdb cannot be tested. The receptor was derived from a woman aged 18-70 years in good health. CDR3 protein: CASSPQGPQEYF.